This T cell receptor (beta chain) was obtained from a study of memory CD4+ T cells and cytomegalovirus serostatus. Single viable CD3+CD4+CD8-CD45RO+ cells were sorted as the memory CD4+ T cells. Germline CDR1 reads SNHLY; CDR2 reads FYNNEI. The ends were cut back, 0 bases at V and 8 bases at J, with 10 bases in the middle. The CDR3 runs 14 residues. Clones were read by immunoSEQ multiplex PCR, and TCRdb kept only the in-frame ones, dropping some. The sample includes 45,000 to 70,000 clones, under 90% seen only once; the top ten take about 0.51%. Sequencing was done on a sample of memory CD4+ T cells from blood. The TCR originated in an adult in good health and CMV-seronegative. Some clones in this sample may be carry-over from other donors' samples. The rearrangement links TRBV2 to TRBJ1-4, with D possibly being TRBD1 (6 bases). This CDR3 reads CASSEAGGREKLFF. DNA for the CDR3: TGTGCCAGCAGTGAAGCTGGGGGGCGGGAAAAACTGTTTTTT.